This entry concerns a single T cell receptor beta chain. Assay used: immunoSEQ multiplex PCR; TCRdb lists only in-frame clones, some missing. The repertoire holds around 22,000 clones, with just under 97% as singletons. The V end was cut by 7 bases, the J end by 2 bases, with 9 bases between. CDR3 length: 13 amino acids. CDR1 and CDR2 (germline): LGHNT, FRNRAP. The entry originates in a study of T cells in tuberculosis. This TCR came from a donor between 5 and 29 years old with latent tuberculosis or without tuberculosis infection. The chain is built from TRBV12-5 and TRBJ2-1, with D possibly matching TRBD1 (5 bases). Sequencing was carried out using PBMCs. The CDR3 sequence: CASADTTYNEQFF. DNA of the CDR3: TGTGCTAGTGCGGACACAACCTACAATGAGCAGTTCTTC.